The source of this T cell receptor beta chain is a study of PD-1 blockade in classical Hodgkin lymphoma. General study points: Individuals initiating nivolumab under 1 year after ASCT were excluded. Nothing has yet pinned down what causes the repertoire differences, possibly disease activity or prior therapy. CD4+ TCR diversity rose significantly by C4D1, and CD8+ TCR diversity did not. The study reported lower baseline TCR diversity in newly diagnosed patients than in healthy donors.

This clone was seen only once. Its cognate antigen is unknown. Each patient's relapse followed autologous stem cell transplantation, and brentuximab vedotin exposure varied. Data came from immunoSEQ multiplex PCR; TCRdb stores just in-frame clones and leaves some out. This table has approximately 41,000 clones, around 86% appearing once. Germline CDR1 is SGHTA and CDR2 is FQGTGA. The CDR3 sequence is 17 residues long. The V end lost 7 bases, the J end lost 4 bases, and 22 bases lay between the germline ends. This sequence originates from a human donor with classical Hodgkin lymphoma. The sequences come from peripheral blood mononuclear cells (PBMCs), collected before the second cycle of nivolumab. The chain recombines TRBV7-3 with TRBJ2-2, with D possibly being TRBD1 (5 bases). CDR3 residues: CASTHKGWGRSTGELFF. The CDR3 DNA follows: TGTGCCAGCACCCATAAGGGGTGGGGCCGTAGCACCGGGGAGCTGTTTTTT.